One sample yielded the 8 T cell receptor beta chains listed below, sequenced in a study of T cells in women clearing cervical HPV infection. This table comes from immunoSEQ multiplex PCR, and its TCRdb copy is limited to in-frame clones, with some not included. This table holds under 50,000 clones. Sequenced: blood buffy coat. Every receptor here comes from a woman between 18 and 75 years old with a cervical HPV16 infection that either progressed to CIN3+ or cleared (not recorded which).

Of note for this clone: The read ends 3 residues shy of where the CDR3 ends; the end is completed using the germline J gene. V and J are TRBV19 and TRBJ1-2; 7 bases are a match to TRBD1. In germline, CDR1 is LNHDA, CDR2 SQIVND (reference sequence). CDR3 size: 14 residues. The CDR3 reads CASSRGDSLYDYTF. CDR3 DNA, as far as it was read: TGTGCCAGTAGTAGGGGGGACAGCCTCTACGAC.

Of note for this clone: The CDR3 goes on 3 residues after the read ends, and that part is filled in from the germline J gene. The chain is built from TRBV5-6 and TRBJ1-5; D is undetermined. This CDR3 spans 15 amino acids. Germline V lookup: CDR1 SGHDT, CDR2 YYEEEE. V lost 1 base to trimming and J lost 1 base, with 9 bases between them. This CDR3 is CASSLRAESNQPQHF. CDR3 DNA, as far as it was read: TGTGCCAGCAGCTTGAGGGCAGAAAGCAATCAGCCC.

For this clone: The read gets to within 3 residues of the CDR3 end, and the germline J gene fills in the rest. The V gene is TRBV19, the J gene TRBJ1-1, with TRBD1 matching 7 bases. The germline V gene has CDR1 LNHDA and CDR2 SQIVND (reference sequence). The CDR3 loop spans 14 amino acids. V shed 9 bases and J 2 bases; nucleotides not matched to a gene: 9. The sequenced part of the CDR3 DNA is TGTGCCAGCCGAATGACAGGGTATAACACTGAA. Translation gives CASRMTGYNTE. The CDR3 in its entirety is CASRMTGYNTEAFF.

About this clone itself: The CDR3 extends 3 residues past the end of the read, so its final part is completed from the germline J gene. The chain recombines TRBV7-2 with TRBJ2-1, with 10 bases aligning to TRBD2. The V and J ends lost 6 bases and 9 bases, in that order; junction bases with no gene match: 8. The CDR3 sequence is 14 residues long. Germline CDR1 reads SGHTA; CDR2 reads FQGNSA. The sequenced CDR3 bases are TGTGCCAGCAGTTCCCGCTCTAGCGGGGGTGAG. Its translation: CASSSRSSGGE. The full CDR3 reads CASSSRSSGGEQFF.

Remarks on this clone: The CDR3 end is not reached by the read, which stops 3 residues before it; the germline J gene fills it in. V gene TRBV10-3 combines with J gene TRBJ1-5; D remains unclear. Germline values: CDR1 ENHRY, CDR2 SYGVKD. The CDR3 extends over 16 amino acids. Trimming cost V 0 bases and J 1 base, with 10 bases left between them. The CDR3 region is CAISESPPRSNQPQHF. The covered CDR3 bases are TGTGCCATCAGTGAGTCTCCCCCCAGAAGCAATCAGCCC.

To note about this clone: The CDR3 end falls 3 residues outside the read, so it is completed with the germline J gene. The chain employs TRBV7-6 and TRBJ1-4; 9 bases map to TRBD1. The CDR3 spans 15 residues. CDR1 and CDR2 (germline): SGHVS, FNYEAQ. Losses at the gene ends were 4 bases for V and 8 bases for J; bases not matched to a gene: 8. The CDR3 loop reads CASSSRTGVQEKLFF. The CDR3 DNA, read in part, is TGTGCCAGCAGCTCCAGGACAGGGGTCCAGGAAAAA.

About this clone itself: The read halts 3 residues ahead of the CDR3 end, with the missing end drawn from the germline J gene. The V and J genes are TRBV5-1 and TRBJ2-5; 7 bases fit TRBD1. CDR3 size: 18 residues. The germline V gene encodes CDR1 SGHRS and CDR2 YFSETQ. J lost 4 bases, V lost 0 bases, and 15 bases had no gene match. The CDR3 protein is CASSLAGSRGHAVETQYF. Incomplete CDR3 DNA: TGCGCCAGCAGCTTGGCAGGTTCAAGGGGGCACGCTGTAGAGACC. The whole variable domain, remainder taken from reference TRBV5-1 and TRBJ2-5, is KAGVTQTPRYLIKTRGQQVTLSCSPISGHRSVSWYQQTPGQGLQFLFEYFSETQRNKGNFPGRFSGRQFSNSRSEMNVSTLELGDSALYLCASSLAGSRGHAVETQYFGPGTRLLVL.

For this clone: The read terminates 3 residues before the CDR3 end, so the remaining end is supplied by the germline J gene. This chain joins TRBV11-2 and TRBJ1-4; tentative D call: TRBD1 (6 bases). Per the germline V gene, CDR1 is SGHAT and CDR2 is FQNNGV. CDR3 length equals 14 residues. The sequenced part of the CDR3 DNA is TGTGCCAGCAGCACTGACAGGAGCCCACTACCA. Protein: CASSTDRSPLP. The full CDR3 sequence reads CASSTDRSPLPLFF.